The 11 T cell receptor beta chains given below trace back to one sample, sequenced in a study of blood T cells in healthy people across ages. A sample-barcoded 5' primer and a J-beta primer mix were used in a second PCR of roughly 7 to 11 cycles. TCRdb re-called the 5' RACE reads with MiXCR, one entry per CDR3 protein. The sample consists of approximately 600,000 distinct CDR3 sequences, about 53% of them appearing once. Sequenced sample: blood. Receptors originate from a man aged 55 to 69 in good health.

At least ten counts were recorded for this clonotype. The chain has TRBV14 and TRBJ2-3; no clear D. Germline V gives CDR1 SGHDN, CDR2 FVKESK. V gave up 6 bases and J gave up 0 bases, with 10 bases separating them. This CDR3 spans 14 amino acids. CDR3 sequence reads: CASSPHSSTDTQYF. The CDR3 region has the DNA TGTGCCAGCAGTCCTCATAGCAGCACAGATACGCAGTATTTT.

The chain combines TRBV5-1 with TRBJ1-4; tentative D call: TRBD1 (6 bases). The V and J ends lost 0 bases and 7 bases respectively, with 19 bases between them. Germline CDR1 and CDR2: SGHRS and YFSETQ. The CDR3 spans 17 residues. As DNA, the CDR3 is TGCGCCAGCAGCTTGGAAACTGGACAGTACGGAGGTGAAAAACTGTTTTTT. Protein: CASSLETGQYGGEKLFF.

This chain links TRBV28 with TRBJ2-6, with 10 bases identical to TRBD1. Germline V gives CDR1 MDHEN, CDR2 SYDVKM. The CDR3 length is 18 residues. The junction had 10 bases not matched to a gene; V was cut back by 7 bases and J by 1 base. In DNA, the CDR3 is TGTGCCAGCAATGTTCCGAGACAGGGGGCATCTGGGGCCAACGTCCTGACTTTC. Translated: CASNVPRQGASGANVLTF.

This rearrangement joins TRBV25-1 to TRBJ1-2, with D unclear. V lost 4 bases and J lost 7, with 13 bases in between. Per the germline V gene, CDR1 is MGHDK and CDR2 is SYGVNS. The CDR3 is 13 amino acids. This chain's CDR3 is CASSAPGIGGYTF. In DNA form, the CDR3 reads TGTGCCAGCAGTGCTCCAGGAATTGGTGGCTACACCTTC.

V usage is TRBV10-3 and J usage is TRBJ2-1; TRBD2 agrees at 9 bases. The J call may be mistaken, given a closer DNA end match to TRBJ2-7. Germline values: CDR1 ENHRY, CDR2 SYGVKD. The CDR3 is made up of 13 amino acids. CDR3 residues: CAISGNAGGEQYF. The CDR3 bases are TGTGCCATCAGTGGGAATGCGGGGGGGGAGCAGTACTTC.

This chain joins TRBV10-3 and TRBJ2-1; 8 bases are a match to TRBD2. From germline, CDR1 is ENHRY and CDR2 SYGVKD. V trimming: 11 bases; J trimming: 5 bases; junction bases outside the gene matches: 8. This CDR3 has 13 amino acids. CDR3 protein: CAARLATDNEQFF. The CDR3 region has the DNA TGTGCCGCGCGACTAGCGACGGACAATGAGCAGTTCTTC.

The rearrangement joins TRBV5-1 to TRBJ2-7; 7 nucleotides line up with TRBD1. Germline V CDR1 and CDR2: SGHRS, YFSETQ. The CDR3 sequence is 14 residues long. The J segment lost 5 bases and the V segment lost 4 bases, leaving 9 bases of the junction unmatched. The CDR3 reads CASSKKTGCHEQYF. CDR3 coding DNA: TGCGCCAGCAGCAAGAAGACAGGGTGCCACGAGCAGTACTTC.

This sequence joins TRBV27 and TRBJ1-2, with 8 bases aligning to TRBD1. Germline lookup yields CDR1 MNHEY and CDR2 SMNVEV (reference sequence). This CDR3 region has 13 residues. Trimming at V came to 6 bases and at J to 7 bases, leaving 7 bases not matched to a gene. In DNA form, the CDR3 reads TGTGCCAGCAGCGTACAGGGGGAGGGTGGCTACACCTTC. Translation gives CASSVQGEGGYTF.

This chain's CDR3 is CASSLSRGTEAFF. For the CDR3, the DNA is TGTGCCAGCAGTTTAAGCAGGGGAACTGAAGCTTTCTTT. The V call is TRBV12-3 or TRBV12-4, the J call TRBJ1-1; maybe TRBD1 (6 bases). The CDR3 extends over 13 amino acids. V lost 2 bases and J lost 5, with 9 bases in between.

The chain combines TRBV20-1 with TRBJ2-1; D gene uncertain. V was clipped by 5 bases and J by 0 bases, with 20 bases between them. The CDR3 runs to 17 residues. Germline values: CDR1 DFQATT, CDR2 SNEGSKA (reference sequence). The CDR3 DNA reads as TGCAGTGCTGAACCTTCGGGTAGGCGCTTCTCCTACAATGAGCAGTTCTTC. Residues: CSAEPSGRRFSYNEQFF.

The rearrangement joins TRBV12-3 or TRBV12-4 to TRBJ2-3; 9 bases line up with TRBD1. Germline trimming cut 6 bases from V and 5 bases from J; bases unmatched to any gene: 3. The CDR3 has 13 amino acids. CDR3 bases: TGTGCCAGCAGGAGGACAGGGGTAGATACGCAGTATTTT. As protein: CASRRTGVDTQYF.